This paragraph reports one T cell receptor beta chain. This record comes from a study of cytomegalovirus exposure and HLA in healthy donors. Turning to the study itself: About 85 million unique TCR sequences came from HLA-typed donors in an early release.

This CDR3 is 14 amino acids long. V was clipped by 4 bases and J by 1 base, with 10 bases between them. Looked up from germline, CDR1 is MNHNS and CDR2 is SASEGT. The PCR used 60 Vbeta and 13 Jbeta primers. This table comes from immunoSEQ multiplex PCR, and its TCRdb copy is limited to in-frame clones, with some not included. The table includes 200,000 or so clones, about 85% detected once. The V and J genes are TRBV6-1 and TRBJ1-1; a possible D gene is TRBD1 (5 bases). The clonotype comes from a human donor in good health. Sequenced sample: PBMCs. The CDR3 DNA is TGTGCCAGCAGTGGCCCAGGACAGAACACTGAAGCTTTCTTT. Translated: CASSGPGQNTEAFF.